These T cell receptor beta chains were read from a single sample in a study of Ad26.COV2.S vaccination and SARS-CoV-2 variants. Sequencing was performed with immunoSEQ multiplex PCR; in TCRdb, only in-frame clones are kept and a portion is missing. The sample holds approximately 480,000 clones, around nine tenths seen once. Sequenced here: peripheral blood, sampled in a trial of Ad26.COV2.S vaccine versus placebo. The receptor set was obtained from a person between 18 and 65 years old who received the Ad26.COV2.S COVID-19 vaccine or a placebo. CDR3s include the opening cysteine and the closing phenylalanine or tryptophan. A D gene is named only where the DNA matches it firmly. A row's size may be missing; if present it is once, few, many or a size class.

V	D	size	J	DNA	CDR3
TRBV6-6	TRBD1	NA	TRBJ1-1	TGTGCCAGCAGCCCGACAGGGAAAGCTTTCTTT	CASSPTGKAFF
TRBV4-2	NA	NA	TRBJ2-4	TGTGCCAGCAGCCAAGAAGGGCCCCTAAGGGGCATTCAGTACTTC	CASSQEGPLRGIQYF
TRBV21-1	NA	NA	TRBJ2-2	TGTGCCAGCAGCAAAGTGATGGGGGGATCAAACACCGGGGAGCTGTTTTTT	CASSKVMGGSNTGELFF
TRBV6-1	NA	once	TRBJ1-1	TGTGCCAGCAGTGTAGATTACAGGCGACTGAACACTGAAGCTTTCTTT	CASSVDYRRLNTEAFF
TRBV9	TRBD1	NA	TRBJ1-6	TGTGCCAGCAGCTCAGACAGGGGACAGCCGTCTTATAATTCACCCCTCCACTTT	CASSSDRGQPSYNSPLHF
TRBV5-4	TRBD2	NA	TRBJ2-7	TGTGCCAGCAGCTTGGCCGAGGGAGGGCCGTGGGGGGAGCAGTACTTC	CASSLAEGGPWGEQYF
TRBV28	NA	NA	TRBJ1-4	TGTGCCAGCAGCCTCTACCGGGGCCAACTGTTTTTT	CASSLYRGQLFF
TRBV5-6	NA	few	TRBJ2-3	TGTGCCAGCAGCTTCTACCGAGGAACAGATACGCAGTATTTT	CASSFYRGTDTQYF
TRBV7-2	NA	NA	TRBJ1-4	TGTGCCAGCAGCCTAAATTCTGCAACTAATGAAAAACTGTTTTTT	CASSLNSATNEKLFF
TRBV4-1	NA	NA	TRBJ1-1	TGCGCCAGCAGCCCCAGAATGGGGTTGGCTGAAGCTTTCTTT	CASSPRMGLAEAFF
TRBV12-3/TRBV12-4	NA	NA	TRBJ2-1	TGTGCCAGCACCCCCCGGGCCGGGAACGAGCAGTTCTTC	CASTPRAGNEQFF
TRBV6-5	NA	NA	TRBJ1-1	TGTGCCAGCAGTCTAGCCCCGCCAGGGATGCATGAAGCTTTCTTT	CASSLAPPGMHEAFF
TRBV19	TRBD2	NA	TRBJ2-1	TGTGCCAGTAGTTTTGTTACGGGAGGATCCCTCTTC	CASSFVTGGSLF
TRBV7-2	TRBD2	NA	TRBJ2-2	TGTGCCAGCAGCTTCACTAGCGGGATAGGTGCCGGGGAGCTGTTTTTT	CASSFTSGIGAGELFF
TRBV7-2	NA	NA	TRBJ1-4	TGTGCCAGCAGCTTATTCCCGGGAGGGGAACTGTTTTTT	CASSLFPGGELFF
TRBV6-5	NA	NA	TRBJ2-2	TGTGCCACCCTGACGGTTGCGGAAGGGGAGCTGTTTTTT	CATLTVAEGELFF
TRBV4-3	TRBD2	NA	TRBJ2-1	TGCGCCAGCAGCCAAGAGGAGACTAGCGGTTACAATGAGCAGTTCTTC	CASSQEETSGYNEQFF
TRBV5-5	NA	many	TRBJ1-2	TGTGCCAGCAGCCTCGGGACGTTTGGCTACACCTTC	CASSLGTFGYTF
TRBV6-6	NA	NA	TRBJ1-1	TGTGCCAGCAGTATAGGAGGGAACACTGAAGCTTTCTTT	CASSIGGNTEAFF
TRBV5-1	TRBD2	NA	TRBJ2-1	TGCGCCAGCAGCCTGGGAGGGGGTAGCGGGAGTAAATTGAATGAGCAGTTCTTC	CASSLGGGSGSKLNEQFF
TRBV7-9	TRBD1	NA	TRBJ1-4	TGTGCCAGCAGCTTCTCGACAGGGGGCGGGGAAAAACTGTTTTTT	CASSFSTGGGEKLFF
TRBV15	NA	NA	TRBJ2-2	TGTGCCACCAGCAGAGATCTGGGGGGCACCGGGGAGCTGTTTTTT	CATSRDLGGTGELFF
TRBV5-6	TRBD1	NA	TRBJ2-5	TGTGCCAGCAGCTTGACCACAGGGGGCAGGGAGACCCAGTACTTC	CASSLTTGGRETQYF
TRBV5-6	NA	NA	TRBJ1-2	TGTGCCAGCAGCGATAGAGGACCCGGGTCCTATGGCTACACCTTC	CASSDRGPGSYGYTF
TRBV19	TRBD1	NA	TRBJ2-7	TGTGCCAGTAGTATCTCGGGCAGGGGGTCCTACGAGCAGTACTTC	CASSISGRGSYEQYF
TRBV25-1	NA	NA	TRBJ2-2	TGTGCCAGCAGTGACGGCGGCATAACCGGGGAGCTGTTTTTT	CASSDGGITGELFF
TRBV7-9	NA	once	TRBJ2-1	TGTGCCAGCAGCTTAGCAGCCTATCAGGATGAGCAGTTCTTC	CASSLAAYQDEQFF
TRBV7-9	TRBD2	NA	TRBJ2-3	TGTGCCAGCAGCCCGCGAGCGACTAGCGGGCTTGAAGATACGCAGTATTTT	CASSPRATSGLEDTQYF
TRBV7-2	NA	NA	TRBJ2-2	TGTGCCAGCGGACCCAGTGGGGCCGGGGAGCTGTTTTTT	CASGPSGAGELFF
TRBV28	NA	NA	TRBJ2-1	TGTGCCAGCAGCCCCCTCGTGGGTGCGGCCTACAATGAGCAGTTCTTC	CASSPLVGAAYNEQFF
TRBV5-1	NA	NA	TRBJ2-3	TGCGCCAGCAGCTTGGAATTGATGCATACGCAGTATTTT	CASSLELMHTQYF